This T cell receptor (beta chain) derives from a study of blood T cell repertoires in COVID-19. Study overall: The origin of the acute and convalescent COVID-19 samples was the United States, Italy and Spain.

Sequenced by immunoSEQ multiplex PCR; TCRdb stores in-frame clones only, minus some. The data show over 600,000 clones, with 90% seen just once and roughly 0.25% held by the top ten. The germline V gene has CDR1 KGHDR and CDR2 SFDVKD. CDR3 length: 15 amino acids. Trimming at V came to 3 bases and at J to 3 bases, leaving 3 bases not matched to a gene. The sequenced material came from peripheral blood. The chain is built from TRBV24-1 and TRBJ2-2, with 7 bases identical to TRBD1. This receptor was identified in a woman between 18 and 30 years old with acute or convalescent COVID-19. The CDR3 sequence: CATSDRGPYTGELFF. As DNA, the CDR3 is TGTGCCACCAGTGATAGGGGGCCGTACACCGGGGAGCTGTTTTTT.